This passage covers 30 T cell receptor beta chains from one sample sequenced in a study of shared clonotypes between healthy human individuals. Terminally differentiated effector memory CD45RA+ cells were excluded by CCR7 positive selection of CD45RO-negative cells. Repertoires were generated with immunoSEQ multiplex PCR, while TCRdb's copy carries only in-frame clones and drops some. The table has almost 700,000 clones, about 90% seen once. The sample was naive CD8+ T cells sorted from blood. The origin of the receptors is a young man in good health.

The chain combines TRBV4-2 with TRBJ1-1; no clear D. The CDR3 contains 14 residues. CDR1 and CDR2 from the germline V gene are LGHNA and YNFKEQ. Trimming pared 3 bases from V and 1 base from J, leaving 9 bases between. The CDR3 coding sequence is TGTGCCAGCAGCCATTGGACGTCGAACACTGAAGCTTTCTTT. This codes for CASSHWTSNTEAFF.

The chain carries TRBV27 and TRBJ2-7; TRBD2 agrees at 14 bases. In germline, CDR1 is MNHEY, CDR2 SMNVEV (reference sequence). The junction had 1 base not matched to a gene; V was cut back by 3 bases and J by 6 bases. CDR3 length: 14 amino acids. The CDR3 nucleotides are TGTGCCAGCAGTTTCGGGACTAGCGGGAGCGAGCAGTACTTC. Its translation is CASSFGTSGSEQYF.

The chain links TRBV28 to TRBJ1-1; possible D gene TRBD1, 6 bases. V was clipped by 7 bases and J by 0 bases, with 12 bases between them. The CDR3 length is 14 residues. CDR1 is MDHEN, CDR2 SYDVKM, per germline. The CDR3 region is CASNRDNMNTEAFF. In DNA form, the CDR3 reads TGTGCCAGCAACCGGGACAACATGAACACTGAAGCTTTCTTT.

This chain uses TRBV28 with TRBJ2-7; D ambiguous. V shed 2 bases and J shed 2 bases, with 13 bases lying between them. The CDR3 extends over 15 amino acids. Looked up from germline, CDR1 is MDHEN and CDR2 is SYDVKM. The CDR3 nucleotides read TGTGCCAGCAGTTTAAGAGTTGCTTTCACCTACGAGCAGTACTTC. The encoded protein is CASSLRVAFTYEQYF.

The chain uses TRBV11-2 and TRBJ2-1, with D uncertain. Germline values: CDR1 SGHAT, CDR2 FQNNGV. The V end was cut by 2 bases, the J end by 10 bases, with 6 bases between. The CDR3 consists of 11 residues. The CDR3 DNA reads TGTGCCAGCAGCTTACAGTGGGAGCAGTTCTTC. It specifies CASSLQWEQFF.

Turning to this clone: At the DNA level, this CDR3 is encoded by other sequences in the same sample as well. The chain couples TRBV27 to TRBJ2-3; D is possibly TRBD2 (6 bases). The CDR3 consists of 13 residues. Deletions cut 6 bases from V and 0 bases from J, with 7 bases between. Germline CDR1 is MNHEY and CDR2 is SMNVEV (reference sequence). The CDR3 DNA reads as TGTGCCAGCAGAGGACTAAGCACAGATACGCAGTATTTT. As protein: CASRGLSTDTQYF.

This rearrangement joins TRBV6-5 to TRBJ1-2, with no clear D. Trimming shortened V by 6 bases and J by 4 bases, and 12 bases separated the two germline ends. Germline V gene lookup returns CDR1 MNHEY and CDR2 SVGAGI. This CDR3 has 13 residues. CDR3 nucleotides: TGTGCCAGCAGGGAATCATGGGGCTATGGCTACACCTTC. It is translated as CASRESWGYGYTF.

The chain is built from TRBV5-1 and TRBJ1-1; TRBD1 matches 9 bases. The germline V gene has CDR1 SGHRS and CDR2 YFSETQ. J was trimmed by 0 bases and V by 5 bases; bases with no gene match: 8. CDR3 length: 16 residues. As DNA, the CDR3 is TGCGCCAGCAGACGTAGGGACAGGGAGATGAACACTGAAGCTTTCTTT. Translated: CASRRRDREMNTEAFF.

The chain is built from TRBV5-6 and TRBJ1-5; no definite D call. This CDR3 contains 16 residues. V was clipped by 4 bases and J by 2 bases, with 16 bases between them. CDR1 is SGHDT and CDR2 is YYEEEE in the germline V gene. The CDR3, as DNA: TGTGCCAGCAGCGGCGGATCAGCTGACGGCAATCAGCCCCAGCATTTT. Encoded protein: CASSGGSADGNQPQHF.

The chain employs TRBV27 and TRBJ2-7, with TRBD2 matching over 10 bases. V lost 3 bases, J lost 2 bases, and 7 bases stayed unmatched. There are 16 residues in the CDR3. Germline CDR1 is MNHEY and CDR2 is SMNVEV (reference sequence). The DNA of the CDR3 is TGTGCCAGCAGTTTTTCCCCAGCGGGAGGGACCTACGAGCAGTACTTC. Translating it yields CASSFSPAGGTYEQYF.

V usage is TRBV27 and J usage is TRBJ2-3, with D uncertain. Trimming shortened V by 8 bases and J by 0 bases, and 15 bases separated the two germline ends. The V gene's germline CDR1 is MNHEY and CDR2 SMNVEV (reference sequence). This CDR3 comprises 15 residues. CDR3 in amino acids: CASGSEGRSTDTQYF. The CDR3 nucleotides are TGTGCCAGCGGCTCCGAAGGTCGAAGCACAGATACGCAGTATTTT.

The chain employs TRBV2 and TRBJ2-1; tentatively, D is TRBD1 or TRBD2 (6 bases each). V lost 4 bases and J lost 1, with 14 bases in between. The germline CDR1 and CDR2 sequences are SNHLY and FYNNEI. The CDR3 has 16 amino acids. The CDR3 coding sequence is TGTGCCAGCAGTGTTGAGGGGGGAGCGTCCTACAATGAGCAGTTCTTC. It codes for CASSVEGGASYNEQFF.

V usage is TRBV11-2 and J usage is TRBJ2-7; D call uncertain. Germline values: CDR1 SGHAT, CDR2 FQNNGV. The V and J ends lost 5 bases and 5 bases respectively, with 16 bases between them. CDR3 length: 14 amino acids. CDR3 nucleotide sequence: TGTGCCAGCAGCCTGCCCTTTGGCTTGCACGAGCAGTACTTC. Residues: CASSLPFGLHEQYF.

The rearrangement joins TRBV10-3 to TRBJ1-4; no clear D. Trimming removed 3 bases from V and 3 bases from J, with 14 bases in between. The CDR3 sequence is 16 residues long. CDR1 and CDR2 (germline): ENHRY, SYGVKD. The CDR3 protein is CAISDGLGRANEKLFF. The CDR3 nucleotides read TGTGCCATCAGTGATGGGTTAGGAAGAGCTAATGAAAAACTGTTTTTT.

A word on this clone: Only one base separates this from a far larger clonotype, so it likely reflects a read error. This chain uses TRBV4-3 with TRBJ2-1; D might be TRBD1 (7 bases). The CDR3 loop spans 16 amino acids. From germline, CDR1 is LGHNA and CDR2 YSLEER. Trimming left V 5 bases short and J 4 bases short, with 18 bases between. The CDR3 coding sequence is TGCGCCAGCAGCGAGAAGGACAGGAGGGGTTACAATGAGCAGTTCTTC. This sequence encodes CASSEKDRRGYNEQFF.

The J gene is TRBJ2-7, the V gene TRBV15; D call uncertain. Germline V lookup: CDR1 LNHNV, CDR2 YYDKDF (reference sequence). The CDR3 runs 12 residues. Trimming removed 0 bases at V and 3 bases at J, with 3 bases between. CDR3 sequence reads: CATSRDGYEQYF. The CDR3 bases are TGTGCCACCAGCAGAGATGGCTACGAGCAGTACTTC.

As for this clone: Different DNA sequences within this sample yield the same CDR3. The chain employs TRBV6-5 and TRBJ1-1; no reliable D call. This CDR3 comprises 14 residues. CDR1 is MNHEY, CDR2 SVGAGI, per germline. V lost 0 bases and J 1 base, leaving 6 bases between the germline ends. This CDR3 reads CASSYSTGNTEAFF. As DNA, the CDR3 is TGTGCCAGCAGTTACTCGACGGGGAACACTGAAGCTTTCTTT.

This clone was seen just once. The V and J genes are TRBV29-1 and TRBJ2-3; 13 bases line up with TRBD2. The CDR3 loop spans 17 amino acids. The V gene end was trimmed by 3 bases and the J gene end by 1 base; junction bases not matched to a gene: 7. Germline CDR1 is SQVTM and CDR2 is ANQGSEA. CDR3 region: CSVEGWTSGRGTDTQYF. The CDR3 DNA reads TGCAGCGTTGAGGGTTGGACTAGCGGGAGAGGCACAGATACGCAGTATTTT.

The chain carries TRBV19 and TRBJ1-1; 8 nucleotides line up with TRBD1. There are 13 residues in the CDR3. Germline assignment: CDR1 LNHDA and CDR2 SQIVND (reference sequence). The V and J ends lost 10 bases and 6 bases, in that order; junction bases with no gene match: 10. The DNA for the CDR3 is TGTGCCACCGGTGACAGGGGTTTCCCTGAAGCTTTCTTT. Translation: CATGDRGFPEAFF.

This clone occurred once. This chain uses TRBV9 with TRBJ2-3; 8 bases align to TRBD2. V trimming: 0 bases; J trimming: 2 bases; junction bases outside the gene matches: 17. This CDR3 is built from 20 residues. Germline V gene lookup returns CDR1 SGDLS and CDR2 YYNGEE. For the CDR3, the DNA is TGTGCCAGCAGCGTAGGGGGGCGGGAGGCCAGAAACCTGCACACAGATACGCAGTATTTT. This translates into CASSVGGREARNLHTDTQYF.

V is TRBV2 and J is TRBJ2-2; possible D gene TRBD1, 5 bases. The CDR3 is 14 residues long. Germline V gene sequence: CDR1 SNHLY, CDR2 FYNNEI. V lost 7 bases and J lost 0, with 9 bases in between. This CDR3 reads CASISRANTGELFF. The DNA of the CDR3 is TGTGCCAGCATTTCCAGGGCGAACACCGGGGAGCTGTTTTTT. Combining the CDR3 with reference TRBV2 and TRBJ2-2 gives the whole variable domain EPEVTQTPSHQVTQMGQEVILRCVPISNHLYFYWYRQILGQKVEFLVSFYNNEISEKSEIFDDQFSVERPDGSNFTLKIRSTKLEDSAMYFCASISRANTGELFFGEGSRLTVL.

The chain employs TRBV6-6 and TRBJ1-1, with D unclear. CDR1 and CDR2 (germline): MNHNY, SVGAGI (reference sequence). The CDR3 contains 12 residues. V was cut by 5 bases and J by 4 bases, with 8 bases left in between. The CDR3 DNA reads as TGTGCCAGCAGTACCTTCGGCACTGAAGCTTTCTTT. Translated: CASSTFGTEAFF.

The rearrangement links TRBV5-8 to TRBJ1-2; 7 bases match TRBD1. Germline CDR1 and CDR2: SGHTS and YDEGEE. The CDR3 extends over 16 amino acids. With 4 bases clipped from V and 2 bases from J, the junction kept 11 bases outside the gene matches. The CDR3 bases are TGTGCCAGCAGCCCGGAGGGGGCTGAAGGGAACTATGGCTACACCTTC. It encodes CASSPEGAEGNYGYTF.

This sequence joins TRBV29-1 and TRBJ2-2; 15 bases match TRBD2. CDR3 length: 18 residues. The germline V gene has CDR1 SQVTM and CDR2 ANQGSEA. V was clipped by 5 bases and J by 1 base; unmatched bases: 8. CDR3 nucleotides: TGCAGCGTTTACATACCGGGACTAGCGGGAGGGAACACCGGGGAGCTGTTTTTT. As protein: CSVYIPGLAGGNTGELFF.

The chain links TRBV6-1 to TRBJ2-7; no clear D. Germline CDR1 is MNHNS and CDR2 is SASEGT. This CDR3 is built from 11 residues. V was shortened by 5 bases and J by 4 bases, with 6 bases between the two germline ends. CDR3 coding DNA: TGTGCCAGCAGTAGTTATTACGAGCAGTACTTC. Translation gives CASSSYYEQYF.

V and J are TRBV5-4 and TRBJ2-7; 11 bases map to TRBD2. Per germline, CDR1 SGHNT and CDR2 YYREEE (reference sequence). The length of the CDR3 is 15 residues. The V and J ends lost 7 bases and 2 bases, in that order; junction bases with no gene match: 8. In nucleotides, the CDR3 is TGTGCCAGCGGTGATAGCGGGAGGGGGGCCTACGAGCAGTACTTC. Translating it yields CASGDSGRGAYEQYF.

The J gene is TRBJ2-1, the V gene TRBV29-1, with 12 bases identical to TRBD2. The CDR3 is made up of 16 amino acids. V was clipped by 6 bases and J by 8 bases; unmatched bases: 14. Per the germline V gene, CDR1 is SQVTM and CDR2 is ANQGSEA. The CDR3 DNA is TGCAGCGTGCCAATCACGGCTAGCGGGAGGGTACATGAGCAGTTCTTC. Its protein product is CSVPITASGRVHEQFF.

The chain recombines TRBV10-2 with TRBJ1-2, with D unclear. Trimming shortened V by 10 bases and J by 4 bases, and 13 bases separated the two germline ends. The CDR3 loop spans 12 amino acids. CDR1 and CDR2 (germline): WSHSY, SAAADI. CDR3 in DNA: TGCGCCACCCGGGAGTTGGGCTATGGCTACACCTTC. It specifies CATRELGYGYTF.

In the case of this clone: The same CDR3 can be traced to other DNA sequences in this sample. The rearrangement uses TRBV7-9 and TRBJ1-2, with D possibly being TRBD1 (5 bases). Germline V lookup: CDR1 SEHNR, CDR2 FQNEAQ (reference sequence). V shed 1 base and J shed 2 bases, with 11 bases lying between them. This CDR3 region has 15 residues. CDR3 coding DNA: TGTGCCAGCAGCTTAGTGGGGGAGGCGAACTATGGCTACACCTTC. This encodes CASSLVGEANYGYTF.

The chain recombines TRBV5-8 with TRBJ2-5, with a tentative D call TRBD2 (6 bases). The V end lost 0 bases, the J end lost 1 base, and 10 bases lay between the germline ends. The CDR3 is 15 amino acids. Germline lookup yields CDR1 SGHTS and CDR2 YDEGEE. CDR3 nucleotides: TGTGCCAGCAGCTTGGAGCTGGGAGGCCAAGAGACCCAGTACTTC. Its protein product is CASSLELGGQETQYF.